The rows below give T cell receptor beta chains drawn from one sample of a study of post-analysis software for immune sequencing data. Via MiXCR, TCRdb re-called the PCR reads, giving one row per CDR3 protein. The sample holds 650,000 to 850,000 distinct CDR3 sequences, about 43% seen once. Sequencing was carried out using blood. These TCRs come from a girl aged 5-17 years with multiple sclerosis. Each CDR3 is given without its conserved first and last residue. Each record gives: J gene, V gene, CDR3 protein.

>TRBJ2-1|TRBV29-1
SAEATTGGTYNEQF
>TRBJ2-1|TRBV11-2
ASSPLAGVRSEQF
>TRBJ2-7|TRBV10-3
AIREQGAPLYEQY
>TRBJ2-7|TRBV29-1
SVELSGSGPYEQY
>TRBJ2-3|TRBV20-1
SARGSVTDTQY
>TRBJ2-5|TRBV28
ASSTEGGQETQY
>TRBJ2-3|TRBV9
ASSVRGGSGIDTQY
>TRBJ2-5|TRBV5-5
ASSLWTGIQETQY
>TRBJ1-2|TRBV3-1
ASSHPILGGYT
>TRBJ2-1|TRBV6-6
ASSHPNWEQF
>TRBJ2-6|TRBV7-9
ASSARSSGANVLT
>.|TRBV5-6
ASSQDRRQTQY
>TRBJ2-1|TRBV10-3
AISEPRLAGQNNEQF
>TRBJ2-1|TRBV12-3/TRBV12-4
ASLYLKGAYNEQF
>TRBJ2-3|TRBV13
ASSRDPLTDTQY
>TRBJ2-5|TRBV7-2
ASSSRASGRTKAYQETQY
>TRBJ1-4|TRBV18
ASSPGGQGEKLF
>TRBJ2-5|TRBV28
ASSSALSWEQY
>TRBJ1-2|TRBV7-2
ASSLDPVRGYT
>TRBJ1-5|TRBV12-5
ASGPPGQGTGGGQPQH
>TRBJ2-2|TRBV30
AVGRGLSTGELF
>TRBJ2-4|TRBV5-5
ASSLSRGPRGPRNIQY
>TRBJ2-5|TRBV14
ASSQETYRETQY
>TRBJ2-2|TRBV5-1
ASARGGDLSGELF